These T cell receptor beta chains were read from a single sample in a study of beta chain features in type 1 diabetes. Libraries were prepared by immunoSEQ multiplex PCR; TCRdb keeps only in-frame clonotypes and omits some of them. This table has about 60,000 clones, around three fifths appearing once. The sample taken for sequencing was Tregs from blood. The receptors were sampled from a young woman in good health. Each CDR3 is given with its conserved first and last residue. D genes are given only for firm matches. Not every row has a clone size; where given, it reads once, few, many or a size class.

v_gene,abundance,j_gene,d_gene,CDR3nt,CDR3aa
TRBV18,.,TRBJ2-7,TRBD1,TGTGCCAGCTCACCGTGGACAGGGGACTACGAGCAGTACTTC,CASSPWTGDYEQYF
TRBV19,few,TRBJ2-7,.,TGTGCCAGTAGTCCCGAGGGACTTACGCTACAGTACTTC,CASSPEGLTLQYF
TRBV4-1,.,TRBJ1-1,.,TGCGCCAGCGGAGTAGATGACTCGAACACTGAAGCTTTCTTT,CASGVDDSNTEAFF
TRBV5-1,.,TRBJ1-2,TRBD1,TGCGCCAGCAGCTTGGTGGGGACAGCCTATGGCTACACCTTC,CASSLVGTAYGYTF
TRBV29-1,few,TRBJ2-3,TRBD1,TGCAGCGTTGAGGAGACAGGGGTCACAGATACGCAGTATTTT,CSVEETGVTDTQYF
TRBV9,.,TRBJ2-2,.,TGTGCCAGCAGCGTAGGGCTAGTCGGCGGGGAGCTGTTTTTT,CASSVGLVGGELFF
TRBV6-6,.,TRBJ1-4,TRBD1,TGTGCCAGCAGTTACTACATAGGGGACAGGGGGGGAAAACTGTTTTTT,CASSYYIGDRGGKLFF
TRBV5-6,.,TRBJ2-7,TRBD1,TGTGCCAGCAGGGGACAGGGAGTCTACGAGCAGTACTTC,CASRGQGVYEQYF
TRBV5-1,.,TRBJ2-7,TRBD1,TGCGCCAGCAGCTTCGGACAGGGCGAAACCCTCTACGAGCAGTACTTC,CASSFGQGETLYEQYF
TRBV7-2,.,TRBJ2-6,TRBD2,TGTGCCAGCAGCCTTCCCAAGACTAGCGGGAGTACTGGGGCCAACGTCCTGACTTTC,CASSLPKTSGSTGANVLTF
TRBV7-6,.,TRBJ2-5,TRBD2,TGTGCCAGCAGCCAAGAGGGACTAGCGGATGAGCAGTACTTC,CASSQEGLADEQYF
TRBV5-1,.,TRBJ1-2,.,TGCGCCAGCAGCTCCCGTGGGGGGACTAACTATGGCTACACCTTC,CASSSRGGTNYGYTF
TRBV4-1,.,TRBJ1-4,.,TGCGCCAGCAGTCGGCGGACTAATGAAAAACTGTTTTTT,CASSRRTNEKLFF
TRBV5-1,.,TRBJ1-2,.,TGCGCCAGCAGCTTGGATATCGCAGGGGTCTATGGCTACACCTTC,CASSLDIAGVYGYTF
TRBV2,.,TRBJ2-1,TRBD2,TGTGCCAGCCACCCACCGGGACTAGCGGGAGTAAATGAGCAGTTCTTC,CASHPPGLAGVNEQFF
TRBV5-1,.,TRBJ1-1,.,TGCGCCAGCAGCTTGCGGGTGGGTCTTGGGTACACTGAAGCTTTCTTT,CASSLRVGLGYTEAFF
TRBV6-6,once,TRBJ1-1,.,TGTGCCAGCAGTTACTCGAATTGGATGGGGGCCCAGGCTTTCTTT,CASSYSNWMGAQAFF
TRBV5-6,.,TRBJ2-1,.,TGTGCCAGCAACCGGTACAATGAGCAGTTCTTC,CASNRYNEQFF
TRBV5-1,.,TRBJ1-5,TRBD1,TGCGCCAGCAGCTTGCCTCACCGGGGACAGGGGCGAACTAACAATCAGCCCCAGCATTTT,CASSLPHRGQGRTNNQPQHF
TRBV29-1,.,TRBJ2-6,TRBD1,TGCAGCGTTGATTTCTGGGACAGGGGTTCTGGGGCCAACGTCCTGACTTTC,CSVDFWDRGSGANVLTF
TRBV18,.,TRBJ2-4,TRBD1,TGTGCCAGCTCACCTCAGGGGGCAAAAAACATTCAGTACTTC,CASSPQGAKNIQYF
TRBV6-5,.,TRBJ2-1,TRBD2,TGTGCCAGCAGTTACTCGAGAGGACTAGCGGGAAATGAGCAGTTCTTC,CASSYSRGLAGNEQFF
TRBV7-9,.,TRBJ2-1,.,TGTGCCAGCAGCTTCGGAGGAATCGACGGTGAGCAGTTCTTC,CASSFGGIDGEQFF
TRBV5-8,once,TRBJ2-3,TRBD1,TGTGCCAGCAGCTTGCAGGGGGCAACAGATACGCAGTATTTT,CASSLQGATDTQYF
TRBV5-1,.,TRBJ2-7,TRBD2,TGCGCCAGCACTTTGCTCCCTAGCGGTACCGAGCAGTACTTC,CASTLLPSGTEQYF
TRBV6-1,.,TRBJ1-5,TRBD1,TGTGCCAGCAGCGTTAGCCGAGGGGGCCCTCAGCCCCAGCATTTT,CASSVSRGGPQPQHF
TRBV6-1,.,TRBJ2-3,.,TGTGCCAGCAGTGACGGCGGCGGGGATACGCAGTATTTT,CASSDGGGDTQYF
TRBV4-1,.,TRBJ2-7,.,TGCGCCAGCAGCCTGACAACCGGAATCTCCTACGAGCAGTACTTC,CASSLTTGISYEQYF
TRBV5-1,.,TRBJ2-2,.,TGCGCCAGCAGCTCAAATTCCGGCACTACCCGGGAGCTGTTTTTT,CASSSNSGTTRELFF
TRBV7-8,few,TRBJ2-7,TRBD1,TGTGCCAGCAGCAAGACCGCCGGGACAGGGGGATACGAGCAGTACTTC,CASSKTAGTGGYEQYF
TRBV5-1,.,TRBJ2-5,TRBD1,TGCGCCAGCAGCTTTGGGACAGAAGAGACCCAGTACTTC,CASSFGTEETQYF